The 20 T cell receptor beta chains given below trace back to one sample, sequenced in a study of siplizumab effects on memory and regulatory T cells. Only in-frame clones appear in the TCRdb table, and some are missing; sequencing was by immunoSEQ multiplex PCR. The repertoire holds 70,000 to 95,000 clones, roughly 93% seen once, with 6.5% to 8% in the top ten. What was sequenced was CD8+ T cells sorted from blood. The source is a human donor in good health.

The rearrangement uses TRBV28 and TRBJ2-7; D might be TRBD1 (6 bases). The CDR3 extends over 13 amino acids. V shed 4 bases and J shed 6 bases, with 13 bases lying between them. Germline CDR1 and CDR2: MDHEN and SYDVKM. The DNA for the CDR3 is TGTGCCAGCAGTTCCCACAGGGAAATCGAGCAGTACTTC. Its protein product is CASSSHREIEQYF.

This chain uses TRBV19 with TRBJ1-1; the match to TRBD1 covers 9 bases. J gave up 5 bases and V 6 bases, and 4 bases lay outside the gene matches. Germline CDR1 LNHDA, CDR2 SQIVND (reference sequence). The length of the CDR3 is 13 residues. In DNA, the CDR3 is TGTGCCAGTAGATCGGACAGGGGTACTGAAGCTTTCTTT. This translates into CASRSDRGTEAFF.

This sequence joins TRBV5-1 and TRBJ2-7; D unresolved. Trimming removed 0 bases from V and 0 bases from J, with 16 bases in between. The germline V gene encodes CDR1 SGHRS and CDR2 YFSETQ. The CDR3 is 17 amino acids. The CDR3, as DNA: TGCGCCAGCAGCTTGGCGGGTGGGTTAGAATTCTCCTACGAGCAGTACTTC. Residues: CASSLAGGLEFSYEQYF.

This chain uses TRBV7-6 with TRBJ2-6, with D uncertain. V was shortened by 6 bases and J by 0 bases, with 12 bases between the two germline ends. This CDR3 has 16 amino acids. Per the germline V gene, CDR1 is SGHVS and CDR2 is FNYEAQ. Written as DNA, the CDR3 is TGTGCCAGCAGTTCTGAGCAGTTCTCTGGGGCCAACGTCCTGACTTTC. Encoded protein: CASSSEQFSGANVLTF.

This clone was seen once. The chain couples TRBV21-1 to TRBJ2-7; the D call in the table, TRBD2, was not verified against the DNA. TRBV21-1 is described as a pseudogene. This CDR3 contains 15 residues. The CDR3 sequence: CASSSSTGGLREQYF. CDR3 coding DNA: TGTGCCAGCAGCAGTTCCACGGGAGGCCTCCGCGAGCAGTACTTC.

The chain is built from TRBV6-5 and TRBJ1-2; 9 positions match TRBD1. Germline loops: CDR1 MNHEY, CDR2 SVGAGI. J lost 3 bases, V lost 5 bases, and 4 bases had no gene match. This CDR3 region has 14 residues. CDR3 protein: CASSPDRGDYGYTF. The DNA for the CDR3 is TGTGCCAGCAGTCCGGACAGGGGTGACTATGGCTACACCTTC.

The gene calls are TRBV5-1 and TRBJ2-5; 11 nucleotides align to TRBD1. Germline V gene lookup returns CDR1 SGHRS and CDR2 YFSETQ. The CDR3 spans 15 residues. The J segment lost 4 bases and the V segment lost 3 bases, leaving 5 bases of the junction unmatched. The CDR3 region is CASSWTGGRGETQYF. The CDR3 nucleotides are TGCGCCAGCAGCTGGACAGGGGGCCGGGGAGAGACCCAGTACTTC.

This clone was seen only once. The chain carries TRBV6-5 and TRBJ1-1; D remains unclear. The CDR3 runs 12 residues. Trimming took 4 bases from V and 8 from J, leaving 11 bases between them. Looked up from germline, CDR1 is MNHEY and CDR2 is SVGAGI. CDR3 protein: CASSSDIREAFF. Here the CDR3 DNA reads TGTGCCAGCAGTTCCGATATCAGGGAAGCTTTCTTT.

V usage is TRBV9 and J usage is TRBJ2-1; D is perhaps TRBD1 (6 bases). Germline V gene lookup returns CDR1 SGDLS and CDR2 YYNGEE. This CDR3 has 16 amino acids. Trimming took 4 bases from V and 0 from J, leaving 14 bases between them. CDR3 DNA: TGTGCCAGCAGCCCCCAAGACAGGAGCTCCTACAATGAGCAGTTCTTC. Translated: CASSPQDRSSYNEQFF.

V and J are TRBV4-1 and TRBJ2-5, with TRBD2 as a possible D gene (5 bases). V was pared by 0 bases and J by 5 bases, with 13 bases between. Germline loops: CDR1 MGHRA, CDR2 YSYEKL. The CDR3 contains 15 residues. The CDR3 DNA reads as TGCGCCAGCAGCCAAGAATGGGCTAGCCGGGAGACCCAGTACTTC. Protein sequence: CASSQEWASRETQYF.

The V gene is TRBV27, the J gene TRBJ1-1, with D perhaps TRBD1 (5 bases). Between the trimmed V and J ends, which lost 6 bases and 3 bases, there was a span of 11 bases. CDR3 size: 13 residues. Germline-derived CDR1 and CDR2 are MNHEY and SMNVEV (reference sequence). CDR3 in amino acids: CASRPAGDTEAFF. In nucleotides, the CDR3 is TGTGCCAGCAGGCCAGCGGGGGACACTGAAGCTTTCTTT.

This chain connects TRBV14 to TRBJ2-7; D perhaps matches TRBD2 (7 bases). Trimming cost V 8 bases and J 0 bases, with 17 bases left between them. The CDR3 consists of 15 residues. Germline loops: CDR1 SGHDN, CDR2 FVKESK. The CDR3 loop is CASALGGALSYEQYF. The DNA of the CDR3 is TGTGCCAGCGCCCTAGGGGGGGCCCTCTCCTACGAGCAGTACTTC.

This chain uses TRBV25-1 with TRBJ1-2; a possible D gene is TRBD1 (5 bases). This CDR3 comprises 13 residues. CDR1 is MGHDK and CDR2 is SYGVNS in the germline V gene. V was clipped by 1 base and J by 4 bases, with 7 bases between them. The CDR3 region has the DNA TGTGCCAGCAGTGAATTCGGGACCTATGGCTACACCTTC. This sequence encodes CASSEFGTYGYTF.

V is TRBV19 and J is TRBJ2-1; 8 bases map to TRBD2. Germline CDR1 LNHDA, CDR2 SQIVND (reference sequence). The V segment lost 3 bases and the J segment 5 bases; nucleotides outside the gene matches: 12. This CDR3 has 17 amino acids. The CDR3 loop reads CASSIISGTRKDNEQFF. The CDR3 nucleotides read TGTGCCAGTAGTATTATCTCCGGGACTAGGAAAGACAATGAGCAGTTCTTC. Using reference TRBV19 and TRBJ2-1 for the parts outside the CDR3, the full variable domain is DGGITQSPKYLFRKEGQNVTLSCEQNLNHDAMYWYRQDPGQGLRLIYYSQIVNDFQKGDIAEGYSVSREKKESFPLTVTSAQKNPTAFYLCASSIISGTRKDNEQFFGPGTRLTVL.

The CDR3 coding sequence is TGCGCCAGCAGCCAAACAGGGGATACTGAAGCTTTCTTT. Its translation: CASSQTGDTEAFF. V is TRBV5-1 and J is TRBJ1-1; 7 nucleotides line up with TRBD1. The CDR3 has 13 residues. The germline V gene encodes CDR1 SGHRS and CDR2 YFSETQ. Unmatched junction bases numbered 5, after V lost 4 bases and J lost 5 bases.

The CDR3, as DNA: TGCGCCAGCAGCCAAGAGGCGGGGGCCCCGGATGGCTACACCTTC. It is translated as CASSQEAGAPDGYTF. The chain is built from TRBV4-1 and TRBJ1-2, with D possibly matching TRBD1 (6 bases). Trimming removed 0 bases at V and 6 bases at J, with 14 bases between. The length of the CDR3 is 15 residues. From germline, CDR1 is MGHRA and CDR2 YSYEKL.

The V call is TRBV9, the J call TRBJ1-2; 7 bases map to TRBD1. CDR1 SGDLS and CDR2 YYNGEE come from the germline V gene. This CDR3 contains 16 residues. V shed 0 bases and J 3 bases; nucleotides not matched to a gene: 8. Here the CDR3 DNA reads TGTGCCAGCAGCGTAGTCCACCCAGGGGGATACTATGGCTACACCTTC. Translating it yields CASSVVHPGGYYGYTF.

The chain recombines TRBV30 with TRBJ1-1; D not resolved. This CDR3 spans 13 amino acids. Trimming left V 0 bases short and J 2 bases short, with 7 bases between. CDR1 is GTSNPN, CDR2 SVGIG, per germline (reference sequence). CDR3 nucleotide sequence: TGTGCCTGGAGTGTAACGGTAAACACTGAAGCTTTCTTT. As protein: CAWSVTVNTEAFF.

The V call is TRBV5-6, the J call TRBJ2-7, with TRBD2 matching over 11 bases. J lost 4 bases, V lost 2 bases, and 2 bases had no gene match. The CDR3 consists of 14 residues. The germline V gene encodes CDR1 SGHDT and CDR2 YYEEEE. In nucleotides, the CDR3 is TGTGCCAGCAGCTTACTAGCGGGGGATTACGAGCAGTACTTC. It is translated as CASSLLAGDYEQYF.

V is TRBV5-1 and J is TRBJ1-1, with 8 positions matching TRBD1. The CDR3 has 14 residues. CDR1 SGHRS and CDR2 YFSETQ come from the germline V gene. J was trimmed by 3 bases and V by 5 bases; bases with no gene match: 6. This CDR3 reads CASSTDRADTEAFF. In nucleotides, the CDR3 is TGCGCCAGCAGTACGGACAGGGCGGACACTGAAGCTTTCTTT. The whole variable domain, remainder taken from reference TRBV5-1 and TRBJ1-1, is KAGVTQTPRYLIKTRGQQVTLSCSPISGHRSVSWYQQTPGQGLQFLFEYFSETQRNKGNFPGRFSGRQFSNSRSEMNVSTLELGDSALYLCASSTDRADTEAFFGQGTRLTVV.